These T cell receptor beta chains were read from a single sample in a study of blood T cell repertoires in COVID-19. TCRdb's table, derived via immunoSEQ multiplex PCR, lists solely in-frame clones and lacks some. Of 150,000 to 200,000 clones detected, about 92% appear once; the ten largest clones hold 4.5% to 5%. The sequenced sample consisted of peripheral blood. Every receptor here comes from a man aged 25 to 40 with COVID-19, enrolled during active disease. Both conserved end residues are part of each CDR3. The D gene is left open where the match is weak. Only some rows state a clone size, as once, few, many or a class for expanded clones.

d_gene	abundance	len	v_gene	j_gene	CDR3aa	CDR3nt
TRBD1	.	17	TRBV4-1	TRBJ2-2	CASSKSVGQGDTGELFF	TGCGCCAGCAGCAAATCCGTAGGACAGGGAGACACCGGGGAGCTGTTTTTT
TRBD1	.	16	TRBV6-1	TRBJ1-1	CASSEPGQGARTEAFF	TGTGCCAGCAGTGAACCGGGACAGGGGGCAAGAACTGAAGCTTTCTTT
TRBD1	.	17	TRBV13	TRBJ1-2	CASSLKDRELYSYGYTF	TGTGCCAGCAGCTTAAAGGACAGGGAACTTTATAGCTATGGCTACACCTTC
TRBD1	.	14	TRBV29-1	TRBJ2-5	CSVETGAFQETQYF	TGCAGCGTCGAAACAGGGGCCTTCCAAGAGACCCAGTACTTC
TRBD1	.	18	TRBV11-2	TRBJ1-1	CASSLEVGTAFMNTEAFF	TGTGCCAGCAGCTTAGAGGTAGGGACAGCCTTCATGAACACTGAAGCTTTCTTT
.	medium-sized	14	TRBV27	TRBJ1-4	CASSPRSTNEKLFF	TGTGCCAGCAGCCCGAGGTCAACTAATGAAAAACTGTTTTTT
TRBD1	.	15	TRBV7-9	TRBJ2-7	CASSTDRGALREQYF	TGTGCCAGCAGCACGGACAGGGGGGCGCTTCGGGAGCAGTACTTC
.	.	14	TRBV6-5	TRBJ2-3	CASSYTAGVDTQYF	TGTGCCAGCAGTTACACGGCAGGGGTAGATACGCAGTATTTT
TRBD1	.	15	TRBV18	TRBJ2-7	CASSPGTGLSYEQYF	TGTGCCAGCTCACCCGGGACAGGCCTCTCCTACGAGCAGTACTTC
.	once	16	TRBV7-2	TRBJ1-5	CASSLVGGPANQPQHF	TGTGCCAGCAGCTTAGTGGGTGGGCCAGCTAATCAGCCCCAGCATTTT
.	once	11	TRBV7-3	TRBJ1-5	CASSRYRAQHF	TGTGCCAGCAGCCGTTACCGGGCCCAGCATTTT
TRBD1	few	15	TRBV11-1	TRBJ1-1	CASSLAGQGNTEAFF	TGTGCCAGCAGCTTAGCAGGACAGGGGAACACTGAAGCTTTCTTT
TRBD1	.	14	TRBV5-1	TRBJ2-5	CASSFSGGQETQYF	TGCGCCAGCAGCTTCTCAGGGGGCCAAGAGACCCAGTACTTC
TRBD1	.	17	TRBV4-2	TRBJ2-7	CASSHFASDRATYEQYF	TGTGCCAGCAGCCATTTTGCCTCGGACAGGGCTACCTACGAGCAGTACTTC
.	.	13	TRBV5-4	TRBJ1-1	CASSLTPVTEAFF	TGTGCCAGCAGCTTAACTCCGGTCACTGAAGCTTTCTTT
.	.	13	TRBV7-2	TRBJ2-1	CASSSLLQVQQFF	TGTGCCAGCAGCTCACTTTTACAGGTTCAGCAGTTCTTC
.	.	15	TRBV3-1/TRBV3-2	TRBJ1-4	CASSQEGLYNEKLFF	TGTGCCAGCAGCCAAGAAGGACTTTATAATGAAAAACTGTTTTTT
.	.	15	TRBV27	TRBJ2-1	CASSLEGLSYNEQFF	TGTGCCAGCAGTTTGGAGGGTTTATCCTACAATGAGCAGTTCTTC
TRBD1	.	15	TRBV3-1/TRBV3-2	TRBJ1-4	CASSPYRGTNEKLFF	TGTGCCAGCAGCCCGTACAGGGGTACTAATGAAAAACTGTTTTTT
.	.	14	TRBV3-1/TRBV3-2	TRBJ1-1	CASSPSGGGTEAFF	TGTGCCAGCAGCCCGTCGGGGGGGGGCACTGAAGCTTTCTTT
.	.	13	TRBV19	TRBJ1-1	CASSHDWSTEAFF	TGTGCCAGTAGTCATGATTGGAGCACTGAAGCTTTCTTT
TRBD1	.	17	TRBV5-1	TRBJ2-5	CASSLWDRGLFRETQYF	TGCGCCAGCAGCTTATGGGACAGGGGGCTTTTCCGAGAGACCCAGTACTTC
.	once	10	TRBV6-5	TRBJ1-2	CASSHSYGFF	TGTGCCAGCAGTCATAGCTACGGGTTCTTC
.	.	15	TRBV5-6	TRBJ1-2	CASSLEGPPVYGYTF	TGTGCCAGCAGCTTGGAGGGGCCCCCTGTCTATGGCTACACCTTC
.	.	15	TRBV6-2/TRBV6-3	TRBJ2-7	CASSYPPSGKHEQYF	TGTGCCAGCAGTTACCCTCCCTCCGGGAAGCACGAGCAGTACTTC
.	.	16	TRBV5-4	TRBJ2-1	CASSLIVAEPYNEQFF	TGTGCCAGCAGCTTGATCGTAGCGGAGCCCTACAATGAGCAGTTCTTC
.	.	19	TRBV28	TRBJ2-3	CASSLFTSFVNFGTDTQYF	TGTGCCAGCAGTTTATTCACCTCGTTCGTGAACTTTGGCACAGATACGCAGTATTTT
.	.	19	TRBV14	TRBJ1-6	CASSQDASLWEAANSPLHF	TGTGCCAGCAGCCAAGACGCCTCACTCTGGGAGGCGGCTAATTCACCCCTCCACTTT
TRBD1	.	16	TRBV4-1	TRBJ1-4	CASSQTDRARNEKLFF	TGCGCCAGCAGCCAAACGGACAGGGCCCGTAATGAAAAACTGTTTTTT
.	once	13	TRBV6-5	TRBJ1-2	CASRPGTDYGYTF	TGTGCCAGCAGACCCGGGACTGATTATGGCTACACCTTC
.	.	12	TRBV28	TRBJ2-7	CASNYRDYEQYF	TGTGCCAGCAATTATCGGGACTACGAGCAGTACTTC
TRBD2	.	19	TRBV6-4	TRBJ2-7	CASSDPGGTSGAFLCEQYF	TGTGCCAGCAGTGACCCCGGGGGTACTAGCGGGGCCTTCCTTTGCGAGCAGTACTTC
.	.	14	TRBV2	TRBJ1-4	CASSGRGTNEKLFF	TGTGCCAGCTCCGGGAGGGGTACTAATGAAAAACTGTTTTTT
.	.	14	TRBV5-6	TRBJ1-2	CASSPRVRVYGYTF	TGTGCCAGCAGCCCCCGGGTCAGGGTCTATGGCTACACCTTC
.	few	13	TRBV15	TRBJ1-5	CATSPGERQPQHF	TGTGCCACCAGCCCTGGGGAGCGTCAGCCCCAGCATTTT
.	few	12	TRBV10-2	TRBJ1-1	CASSETQLEAFF	TGCGCCAGCAGTGAGACACAGCTGGAAGCTTTCTTT
.	.	16	TRBV6-5	TRBJ2-7	CASSYSTGHRIYEQYF	TGTGCCAGCAGTTACTCGACGGGACACCGAATCTACGAGCAGTACTTC
.	.	14	TRBV20-1	TRBJ1-2	CSASFGGEIYGYTF	TGCAGTGCCAGTTTCGGGGGAGAAATCTATGGCTACACCTTC
TRBD2	.	19	TRBV9	TRBJ2-2	CASSADPTSGRPDTGELFF	TGTGCCAGCAGCGCGGACCCGACTAGCGGGAGGCCCGACACCGGGGAGCTGTTTTTT
TRBD1	.	13	TRBV7-9	TRBJ1-2	CASSLGQGGGYTF	TGTGCCAGCAGCTTGGGACAGGGTGGGGGCTACACCTTC
TRBD1	.	16	TRBV11-3	TRBJ1-1	CASSLGAGGLNTEAFF	TGTGCCAGCAGCTTAGGGGCAGGGGGGTTGAACACTGAAGCTTTCTTT
TRBD1	.	16	TRBV18	TRBJ1-1	CASSPPVGGGYTEAFF	TGTGCCAGCTCACCACCGGTAGGGGGCGGTTACACTGAAGCTTTCTTT